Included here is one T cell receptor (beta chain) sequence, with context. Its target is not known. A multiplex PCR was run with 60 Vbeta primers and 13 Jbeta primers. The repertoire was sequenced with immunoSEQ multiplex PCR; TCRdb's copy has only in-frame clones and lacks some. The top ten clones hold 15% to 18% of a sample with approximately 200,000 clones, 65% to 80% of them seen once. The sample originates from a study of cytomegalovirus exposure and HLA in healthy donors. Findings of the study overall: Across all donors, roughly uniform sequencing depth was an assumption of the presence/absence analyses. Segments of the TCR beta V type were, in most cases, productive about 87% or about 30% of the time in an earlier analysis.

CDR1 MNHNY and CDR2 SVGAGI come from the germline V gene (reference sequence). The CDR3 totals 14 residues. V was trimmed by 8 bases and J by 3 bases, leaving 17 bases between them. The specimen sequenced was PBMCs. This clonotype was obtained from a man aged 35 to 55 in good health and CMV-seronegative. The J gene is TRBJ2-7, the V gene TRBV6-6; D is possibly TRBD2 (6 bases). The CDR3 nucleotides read TGTGCCAGCCTCCCCGGCGGGAACGGCTACGAGCAGTACTTC. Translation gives CASLPGGNGYEQYF.